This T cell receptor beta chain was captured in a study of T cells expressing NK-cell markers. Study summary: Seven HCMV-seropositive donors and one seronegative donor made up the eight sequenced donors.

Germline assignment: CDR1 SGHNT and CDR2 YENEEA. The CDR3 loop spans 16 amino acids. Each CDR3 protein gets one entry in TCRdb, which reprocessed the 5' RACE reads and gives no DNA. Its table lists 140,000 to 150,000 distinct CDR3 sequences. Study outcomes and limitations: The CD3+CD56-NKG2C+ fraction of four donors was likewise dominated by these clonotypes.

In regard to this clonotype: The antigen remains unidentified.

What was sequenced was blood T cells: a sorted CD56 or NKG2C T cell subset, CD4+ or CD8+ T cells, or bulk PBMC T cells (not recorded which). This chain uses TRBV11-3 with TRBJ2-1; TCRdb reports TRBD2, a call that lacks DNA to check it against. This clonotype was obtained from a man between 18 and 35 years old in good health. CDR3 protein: CASSSHLAGDNNEQFF.